This record covers a single T cell receptor (beta chain). Each CDR3 protein is one row after TCRdb ran MiXCR on the RT-PCR reads. The sample records hundreds of thousands of distinct CDR3 sequences, 13% to 15% being singletons. V lost 3 bases, J lost 8 bases, and 8 bases stayed unmatched. Germline V gene lookup returns CDR1 SGHRS and CDR2 YFSETQ. The CDR3 loop spans 14 amino acids. This sequence joins TRBV5-1 and TRBJ1-2, with 9 nucleotides matching TRBD1. The specimen sequenced was memory CD4+ T cells from blood. The origin of this receptor is a female donor in good health, serving as a healthy control. CDR3 nucleotides: TGCGCCAGCAGCTCCGGACAGGGGATATGGGGCTACACCTTC. Protein: CASSSGQGIWGYTF.